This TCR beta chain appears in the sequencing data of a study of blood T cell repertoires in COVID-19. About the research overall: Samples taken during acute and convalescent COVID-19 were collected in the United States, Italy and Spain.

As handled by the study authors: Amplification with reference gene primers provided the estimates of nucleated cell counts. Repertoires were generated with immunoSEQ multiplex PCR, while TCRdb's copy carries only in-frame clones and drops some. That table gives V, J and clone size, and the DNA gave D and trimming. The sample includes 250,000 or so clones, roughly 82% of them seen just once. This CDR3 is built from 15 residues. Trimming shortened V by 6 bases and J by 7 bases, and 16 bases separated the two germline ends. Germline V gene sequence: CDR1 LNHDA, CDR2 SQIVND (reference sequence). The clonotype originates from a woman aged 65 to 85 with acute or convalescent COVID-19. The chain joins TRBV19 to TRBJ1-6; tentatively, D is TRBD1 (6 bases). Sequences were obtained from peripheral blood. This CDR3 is CASRLQGPGNSPLHF. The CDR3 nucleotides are TGTGCCAGTAGACTACAGGGCCCCGGGAATTCACCCCTCCACTTT.